The clone carrying this T cell receptor beta chain was found a few times. This specimen belongs to a study of glioma-infiltrating T cells. Amplification of TCR alpha and beta CDR3 regions from RNA used iRepertoire nested multiplex PCR. TCRdb re-called the multiplex PCR reads through MiXCR, storing one row per CDR3 protein. The sample has more than 9,000 distinct CDR3 sequences; around 27% are singletons. Germline V gene sequence: CDR1 MNHNY, CDR2 SVGAGI (reference sequence). After removal of 2 bases from V and 6 bases from J, the junction contained 13 bases not matched to a gene. This CDR3 is built from 17 residues.

The chain couples TRBV6-6 to TRBJ2-7; 10 positions agree with TRBD2. The source is a human donor with low-grade glioma or glioblastoma, undergoing nonglioma brain surgery, or in good health (not recorded which). The sample consisted of glioma tissue, nonneoplastic brain tissue, or PBMCs (not recorded which). The CDR3 nucleotides read TGTGCCAGCAGTTACGGACACCAGGGACTAGCGAGCCCCGAGCAGTACTTC. It yields the protein CASSYGHQGLASPEQYF.